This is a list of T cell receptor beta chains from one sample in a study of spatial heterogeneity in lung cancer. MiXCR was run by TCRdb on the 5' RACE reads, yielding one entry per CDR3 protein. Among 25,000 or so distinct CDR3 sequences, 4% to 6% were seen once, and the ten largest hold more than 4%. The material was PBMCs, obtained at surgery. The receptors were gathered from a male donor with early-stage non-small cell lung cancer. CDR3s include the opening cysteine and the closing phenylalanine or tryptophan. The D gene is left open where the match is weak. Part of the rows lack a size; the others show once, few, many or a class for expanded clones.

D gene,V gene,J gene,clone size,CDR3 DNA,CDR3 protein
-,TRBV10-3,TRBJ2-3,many,TGTGCCATCAGTGAGTCTCGGGCGGCCGCAGATACGCAGTATTTT,CAISESRAAADTQYF
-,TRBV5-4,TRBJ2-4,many,TGTGCCAGCAGCTTGGAGTCCCAGGGTGTCAAAAACATTCAGTACTTC,CASSLESQGVKNIQYF
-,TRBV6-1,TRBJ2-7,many,TGTGCCAGCAGGGCTTGGGGGGCGGCCTACGAGCAGTACTTC,CASRAWGAAYEQYF
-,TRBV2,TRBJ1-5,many,TGTGCCAGCAGAAGCAGAGGGACTCAGCCCCAGCATTTT,CASRSRGTQPQHF
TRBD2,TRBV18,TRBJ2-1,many,TGTGCCAGCTCACCAACGGAAGGACTAGCGGGGGCCGGGAATGAGCAGTTCTTC,CASSPTEGLAGAGNEQFF
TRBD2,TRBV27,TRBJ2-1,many,TGTGCCAGCAGTTTACGGGGGGATGGGGATGAGCAGTTCTTC,CASSLRGDGDEQFF
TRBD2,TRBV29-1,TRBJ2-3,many,TGCAGCGTCGTGACTAGCGGAACCCTAGATACGCAGTATTTT,CSVVTSGTLDTQYF
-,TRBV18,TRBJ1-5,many,TGTGCCAGCTCACCGGCTGGGGGCAACAATCAGCCCCAGCATTTT,CASSPAGGNNQPQHF
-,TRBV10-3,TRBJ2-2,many,TGTGCCATCAGGGGGTGGGGACCCGCCCCCGGGGAGCTGTTTTTT,CAIRGWGPAPGELFF
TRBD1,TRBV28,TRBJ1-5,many,TGTGCCAGCAGTTCTCCCCGACAGGGGAGGGGTCAGCCCCAGCATTTT,CASSSPRQGRGQPQHF
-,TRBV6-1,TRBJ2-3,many,TGTGCCAGCAGTGATACTAGCAGCCCAGCTGATACGCAGTATTTT,CASSDTSSPADTQYF
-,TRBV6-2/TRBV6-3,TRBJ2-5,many,TGTGCCAGCAGTTACTCGGGCAAGCAAGAGACCCAGTACTTC,CASSYSGKQETQYF
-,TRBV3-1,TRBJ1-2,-,TGTGCCAGCAGCCAATCGGGGAACTATGGCTACACCTTC,CASSQSGNYGYTF
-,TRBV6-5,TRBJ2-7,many,TGTGCCAGCGGGAGCGGGCGCTCCTACGAGCAGTACTTC,CASGSGRSYEQYF
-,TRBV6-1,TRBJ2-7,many,TGTGCCAGCAGTGTGGAGGGACAGTCTCTCTCCGAGCAGTACTTC,CASSVEGQSLSEQYF
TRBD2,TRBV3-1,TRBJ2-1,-,TGTGCCAGCAGCCAACCCCCCGGGGGGGGGAATGAGCAGTTCTTC,CASSQPPGGGNEQFF
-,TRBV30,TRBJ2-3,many,TGTGCCTATCTTTATGGGACCAAGGGGTCGCAGTATTTT,CAYLYGTKGSQYF
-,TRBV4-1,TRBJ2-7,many,TGCGCCAGCAGCCGAAGAATAGCGGACCAAGGGGGCTACGAGCAGTACTTC,CASSRRIADQGGYEQYF
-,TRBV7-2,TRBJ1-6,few,TGTGCCAGCAGCTTAGTCCCTCGCTCCTATAATTCACCCCTCCACTTT,CASSLVPRSYNSPLHF
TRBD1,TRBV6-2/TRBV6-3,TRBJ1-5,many,TGTGCCAGCAGCGACAGGGTGGATCAGCCCCAGCATTTT,CASSDRVDQPQHF
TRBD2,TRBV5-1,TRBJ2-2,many,TGCGCCAGCAGCTCCCAAGCGGGAGGGTTCACCGGGGAGCTGTTTTTT,CASSSQAGGFTGELFF
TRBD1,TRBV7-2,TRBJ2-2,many,TGTGCCAGCAGCCCACGACAGGGGGCGACCGGGGAGCTGTTTTTT,CASSPRQGATGELFF
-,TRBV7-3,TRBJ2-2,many,TGTGCCAGCAGCCTAGGTTGGGGAACGAACACCGGGGAGCTGTTTTTT,CASSLGWGTNTGELFF
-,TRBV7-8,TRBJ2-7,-,TGTGCCAGCAGCACCGGGATTTACTACGAGCAGTACTTC,CASSTGIYYEQYF
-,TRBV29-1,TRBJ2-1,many,TGCAGCGTTAAAGACCTAGGTGAGCAGTTCTTC,CSVKDLGEQFF
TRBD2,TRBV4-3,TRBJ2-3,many,TGCGCCAGCAGCCAAGATTCGGCGGGGGGTTTAAAAGATACGCAGTATTTT,CASSQDSAGGLKDTQYF
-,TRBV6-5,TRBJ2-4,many,TGTGCCAGCAGTTCCCGACACCAACTAGCCAAAAACATTCAGTACTTC,CASSSRHQLAKNIQYF
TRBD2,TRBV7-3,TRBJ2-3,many,TGTGCCAGCAGCCCCGGACTAGCGGGGGGCGGGTCAGATACGCAGTATTTT,CASSPGLAGGGSDTQYF
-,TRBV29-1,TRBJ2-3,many,TGCAGCGCCGACAGAACTAGCACAGATACGCAGTATTTT,CSADRTSTDTQYF
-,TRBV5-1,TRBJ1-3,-,TGCGCCAGCAGCACCAAGCCCCCGAGCTCTGGAAACACCATATATTTT,CASSTKPPSSGNTIYF
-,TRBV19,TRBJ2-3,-,TGTGCCAGTAGTAAGGGGAGTGATACAGATACGCAGTATTTT,CASSKGSDTDTQYF
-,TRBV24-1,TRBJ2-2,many,TGTGCCACCACAAATAACCACAGGGAATTTACCGGGGAGCTGTTTTTT,CATTNNHREFTGELFF
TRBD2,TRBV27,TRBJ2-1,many,TGTGCCAGCAGGGATCCAAAAGGGACTAGCGGGACCTACAATGAGCAGTTCTTC,CASRDPKGTSGTYNEQFF
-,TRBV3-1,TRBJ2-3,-,TGTGCCAGCAGCCGTACGCAGTATTTT,CASSRTQYF
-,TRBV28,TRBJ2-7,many,TGTGCCAGCACAAAGGCCCCCTACGAGCAGTACTTC,CASTKAPYEQYF